These T cell receptor beta chains were read from a single sample in a study of shared clonotypes between healthy human individuals. The method was immunoSEQ multiplex PCR; TCRdb's version includes in-frame clones alone and lacks a portion of them. The sample carries some 2.4 million clones, approximately 93% recorded once. Source material: naive CD4+ T cells from PBMCs. The source of these receptors is a man younger than 35 in good health. Some clones in this sample may be carry-over from other donors' samples. Both conserved end residues are part of each CDR3. The order of the fields is J gene, clone size, D gene, V gene, CDR3 protein, CDR3 DNA. D genes are given only for firm matches. Only part of the rows carry a size: once, few, many, or a class if the clone is expanded.

>TRBJ2-3|NA|TRBD1|TRBV19
CATSGQGPDTQYF
TGTGCCACCTCGGGACAGGGGCCAGATACGCAGTATTTT
>TRBJ2-3|once|NA|TRBV7-3
CASSRRGTASTDTQYF
TGTGCCAGCAGCCGCCGGGGTACAGCTAGCACAGATACGCAGTATTTT
>TRBJ1-1|NA|NA|TRBV5-1
CASSYQGLDTEAFF
TGCGCCAGCAGCTACCAGGGGTTGGACACTGAAGCTTTCTTT
>TRBJ2-1|NA|TRBD2|TRBV7-2
CASGISGTPFDEQFF
TGTGCCAGCGGAATCAGCGGGACCCCTTTCGATGAGCAGTTCTTC
>TRBJ1-1|NA|NA|TRBV30
CAAGGYTEAFF
TGTGCCGCCGGGGGGTACACTGAAGCTTTCTTT
>TRBJ2-5|once|NA|TRBV10-3
CAISDSGAEETQYF
TGTGCCATCAGTGATTCGGGGGCAGAGGAGACCCAGTACTTC
>TRBJ2-1|NA|TRBD2|TRBV9
CASSDFRTSGHNEQFF
TGTGCCAGCAGCGACTTCCGGACTAGCGGACACAATGAGCAGTTCTTC
>TRBJ2-3|NA|NA|TRBV10-3
CAIAGTTDTQYF
TGTGCCATCGCGGGAACCACAGATACGCAGTATTTT
>TRBJ2-7|once|TRBD2|TRBV10-3
CAISEAGGPYEQYF
TGTGCCATCAGTGAGGCGGGAGGGCCCTACGAGCAGTACTTC
>TRBJ2-3|NA|TRBD2|TRBV7-8
CASSARAGGLRGSTDTQYF
TGTGCCAGCAGCGCCAGGGCGGGGGGCCTTCGGGGTAGCACAGATACGCAGTATTTT
>TRBJ1-1|NA|NA|TRBV6-5
CASRWTLNTEAFF
TGTGCCAGCAGATGGACCTTGAACACTGAAGCTTTCTTT
>TRBJ1-4|few|NA|TRBV30
CAWSVVTDQEKLFF
TGTGCCTGGAGTGTGGTGACCGACCAAGAAAAACTGTTTTTT
>TRBJ2-1|NA|NA|TRBV10-3
CAITAGQPYNEQFF
TGTGCCATCACTGCGGGACAGCCGTACAATGAGCAGTTCTTC
>TRBJ2-7|NA|NA|TRBV10-3
CAIRDTYEQYF
TGTGCCATCAGGGACACCTACGAGCAGTACTTC
>TRBJ1-1|NA|TRBD1|TRBV5-1
CASSPPGQVEAFF
TGCGCCAGCAGCCCCCCCGGACAGGTCGAAGCTTTCTTT
>TRBJ1-2|NA|NA|TRBV4-3
CASSQGGVGLRYGYTF
TGCGCCAGCAGCCAAGGGGGGGTGGGCTTACGCTATGGCTACACCTTC